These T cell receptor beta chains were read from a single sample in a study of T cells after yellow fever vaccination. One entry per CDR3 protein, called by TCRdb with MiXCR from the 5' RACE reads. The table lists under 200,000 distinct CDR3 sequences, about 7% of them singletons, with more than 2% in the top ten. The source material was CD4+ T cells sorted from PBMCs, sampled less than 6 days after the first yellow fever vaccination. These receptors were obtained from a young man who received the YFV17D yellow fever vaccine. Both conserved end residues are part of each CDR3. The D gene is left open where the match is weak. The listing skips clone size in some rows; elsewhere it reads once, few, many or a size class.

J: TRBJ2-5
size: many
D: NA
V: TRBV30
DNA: TGTGCCTGGAGTCAGCTCTACCAAGAGACCCAGTACTTC
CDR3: CAWSQLYQETQYF

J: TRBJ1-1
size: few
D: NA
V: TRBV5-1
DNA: TGCGCCAGCAGCTTTGGGGACGCCAGAGAAGCTTTCTTT
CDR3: CASSFGDAREAFF

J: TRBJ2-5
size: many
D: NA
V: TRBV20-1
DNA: TGCAGTGCACGTAGAGTGGGTCCCCTCGCCCAGTACTTC
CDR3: CSARRVGPLAQYF

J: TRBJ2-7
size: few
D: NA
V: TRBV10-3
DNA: TGTGCCATCAGTGAGAGATGGGGCTCCTACGAGCAGTACTTC
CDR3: CAISERWGSYEQYF

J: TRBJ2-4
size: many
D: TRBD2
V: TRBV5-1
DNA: TGCGCCAGCAGCAAACTAGCGGGGGCGGAAAACATTCAGTACTTC
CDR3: CASSKLAGAENIQYF

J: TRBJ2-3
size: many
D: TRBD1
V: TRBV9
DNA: TGTGCCAGCAGCGTAGCCTCAACAGGGGAGAGGGATACGCAGTATTTT
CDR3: CASSVASTGERDTQYF

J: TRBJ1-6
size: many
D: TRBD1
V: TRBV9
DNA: TGTGCCAGCAGCAGACAGGGTTTTGGCGATTCACCCCTCCACTTT
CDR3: CASSRQGFGDSPLHF

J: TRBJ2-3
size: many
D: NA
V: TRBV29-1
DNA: TGCAGCGTTGTCACGGATAGCACAGATACGCAGTATTTT
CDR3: CSVVTDSTDTQYF

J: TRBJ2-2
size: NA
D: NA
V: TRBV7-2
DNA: TGTGCCAGCAGCTACGGGAGCGGCACCGGGGAGCTGTTTTTT
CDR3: CASSYGSGTGELFF

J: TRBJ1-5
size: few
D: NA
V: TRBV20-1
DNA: TGCAGTGCTATCGGGGGGCTCGGATGGAGGGCCAATCAGCCCCAGCATTTT
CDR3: CSAIGGLGWRANQPQHF

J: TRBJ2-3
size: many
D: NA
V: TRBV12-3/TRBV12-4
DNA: TGTGCCAGCAGTTTAGACGCGGCTTTTCTCACAGATACGCAGTATTTT
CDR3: CASSLDAAFLTDTQYF

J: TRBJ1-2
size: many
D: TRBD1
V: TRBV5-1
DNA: TGCGCCAGCAGAAGACAGGGACGGTATGGCTACACCTTC
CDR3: CASRRQGRYGYTF

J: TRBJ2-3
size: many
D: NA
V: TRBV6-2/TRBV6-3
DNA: TGTGCCAGCAAGTTGTACGCAGCCACAGATACGCAGTATTTT
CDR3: CASKLYAATDTQYF

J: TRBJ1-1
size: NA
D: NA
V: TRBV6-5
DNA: TGTGCCAGCAGTTACTGGGGGGGCCCTGGGACTGAAGCTTTCTTT
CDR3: CASSYWGGPGTEAFF

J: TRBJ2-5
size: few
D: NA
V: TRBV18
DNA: TGTGCCAGCTCACCCCGGTGGGAGACCCAGTACTTC
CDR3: CASSPRWETQYF

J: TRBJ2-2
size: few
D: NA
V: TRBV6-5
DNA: TGTGCCAGCAGTTACCTTCCAGGGGTGAACACCGGGGAGCTGTTTTTT
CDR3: CASSYLPGVNTGELFF

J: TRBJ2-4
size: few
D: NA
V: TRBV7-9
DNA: TGTGCCAGCAGCCAATCCAAAAACATTCAGTACTTC
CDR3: CASSQSKNIQYF

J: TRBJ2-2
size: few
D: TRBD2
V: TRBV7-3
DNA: TGTGCCAGCAGCACACTAGCGGGGACCGGGGAGCTGTTTTTT
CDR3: CASSTLAGTGELFF

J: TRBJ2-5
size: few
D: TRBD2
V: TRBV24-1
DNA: TGTGCCACCAGTGACCTGGGACTAGCGGGGGGGATGGAGACCCAGTACTTC
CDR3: CATSDLGLAGGMETQYF

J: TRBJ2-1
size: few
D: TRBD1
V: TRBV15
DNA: TGTGCCACCAGCAGGGCTGTGACAGGGAGCAATCAGTTCTTC
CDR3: CATSRAVTGSNQFF

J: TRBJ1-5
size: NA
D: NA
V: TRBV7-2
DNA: TGTGCCAGCAGCTCACAACCTCGGGGGATCAATCAGCCCCAGCATTTT
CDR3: CASSSQPRGINQPQHF

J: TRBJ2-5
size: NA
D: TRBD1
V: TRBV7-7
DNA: TGTGCTAGCAGCTTAGGGGGGCCGGGACAGGGTGGTGGAGAGACCCAGTACTTC
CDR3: CASSLGGPGQGGGETQYF

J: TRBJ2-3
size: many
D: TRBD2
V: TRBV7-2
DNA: TGTGCCAGCAGCTCCCTCCCGGGGGGGACCCTTTCGGCTACGCAGTATTTT
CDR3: CASSSLPGGTLSATQYF

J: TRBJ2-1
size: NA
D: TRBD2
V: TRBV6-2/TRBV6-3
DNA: TGTGCCAGCAGTGGCCCCGCTAGCGGGGGACGAGGTGAGCAGTTCTTC
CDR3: CASSGPASGGRGEQFF

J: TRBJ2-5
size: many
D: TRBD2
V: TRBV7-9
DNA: TGTGCCAGCAGCCGTACTAGCGGGGGGAAAGAGACCCAGTACTTC
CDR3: CASSRTSGGKETQYF